The clone carrying this TCR beta chain came up once. What it binds is unknown. This sample stems from a study of cytomegalovirus exposure and HLA in healthy donors. Study-wide points: Among the most significant clusters, several appeared linked to common viral pathogens in a later analysis. In an earlier analysis, about 90% or about 30%: the productive usage of most TCR beta V segments.

Donors were ostensibly healthy at sampling, although undocumented immune exposures were probable. Losses at the gene ends were 7 bases for V and 4 bases for J; bases not matched to a gene: 11. Looked up from germline, CDR1 is MNHEY and CDR2 is SVGAGI. The CDR3 extends over 15 amino acids. The study ran its PCR with 60 Vbeta and 13 Jbeta primers. Clones were read by immunoSEQ multiplex PCR, and TCRdb kept only the in-frame ones, dropping some. Of approximately 190,000 clones in the sample, roughly 80% were seen once. The TCR sequence derives from a man in his fifties or sixties in good health and CMV-seronegative. The chain recombines TRBV6-5 with TRBJ1-1; the match to TRBD1 covers 8 bases. Sequences were obtained from PBMCs. The DNA for the CDR3 is TGTGCCAGCACCCCGGACAGGGCAATTAGCACTGAAGCTTTCTTT. This codes for CASTPDRAISTEAFF.